These 21 T cell receptor beta chains were all obtained from the same sample, sequenced in a study of T cell responses to AZD1222 COVID-19 vaccine. The table came from immunoSEQ multiplex PCR; TCRdb's copy has only in-frame clones and leaves some out. The sample consists of more than 110,000 clones, approximately 85% of them appearing once. The specimen was peripheral blood, collected on day 0 of AZD1222 vaccination. All receptors derive from an adult in good health.

The chain's CDR3 is CASSQGQGRGLGEAFF. The CDR3 DNA reads TGTGCCAGCAGCCAAGGACAGGGGAGGGGGTTGGGTGAAGCTTTCTTT. The chain links TRBV14 to TRBJ1-1; 8 bases line up with TRBD1. CDR1 is SGHDN, CDR2 FVKESK, per germline. CDR3 length: 16 amino acids. Trimming took 1 base from V and 7 from J; bases not matched to a gene: 11.

V gene TRBV10-3 combines with J gene TRBJ1-1, with TRBD1 identical over 7 bases. CDR3 size: 12 residues. The V gene end was trimmed by 3 bases and the J gene end by 8 bases; junction bases not matched to a gene: 3. The germline CDR1 and CDR2 sequences are ENHRY and SYGVKD. In DNA, the CDR3 is TGTGCCATCAGTGAACCGGACAGGGAAGCTTTCTTT. This sequence encodes CAISEPDREAFF.

The V gene is TRBV4-1, the J gene TRBJ2-2, with 12 bases that match TRBD2. Germline loops: CDR1 MGHRA, CDR2 YSYEKL. This CDR3 spans 16 amino acids. With V trimmed by 9 bases and J by 0 bases, 5 bases remained unmatched. The CDR3 DNA reads TGCGCCAGTAAGACTAGCGGGGGCCCGAACACCGGGGAGCTGTTTTTT. Its protein product is CASKTSGGPNTGELFF.

The chain combines TRBV4-1 with TRBJ2-7; D possibly corresponds to TRBD1 (5 bases). Germline loops: CDR1 MGHRA, CDR2 YSYEKL. The CDR3 totals 14 residues. V dropped 1 base and J dropped 5 bases, with 12 bases sitting between them. CDR3 sequence: CASSQVPGFHEQYF. As DNA, the CDR3 is TGCGCCAGCAGCCAAGTACCAGGGTTCCACGAGCAGTACTTC.

This chain joins TRBV18 and TRBJ1-2; D may be TRBD1 (5 bases). V lost 3 bases, J lost 6 bases, and 8 bases lay in between. This CDR3 has 12 amino acids. Germline V gene sequence: CDR1 KGHSH, CDR2 LQKENI. CDR3 region: CASSPQGHGYTF. The CDR3 DNA is TGTGCCAGCTCACCCCAGGGTCATGGCTACACCTTC.

The chain employs TRBV6-5 and TRBJ1-6; D gene unclear. Trimming left V 7 bases short and J 10 bases short, with 11 bases between. The CDR3 totals 12 residues. Germline loops: CDR1 MNHEY, CDR2 SVGAGI. CDR3: CASTRLGSPLHF. The CDR3 DNA reads as TGTGCCAGCACTCGGTTGGGATCACCCCTCCACTTT.

This chain joins TRBV20-1 and TRBJ2-7, with D perhaps being TRBD1 or TRBD2 (6 bases each). Trimming took off 3 bases at V and 5 bases at J, with 17 bases between the two ends. CDR1 and CDR2 from the germline V gene are DFQATT and SNEGSKA (reference sequence). The length of the CDR3 is 14 residues. CDR3 protein: CSASGGLPADEQYF. The CDR3 DNA reads as TGCAGTGCTAGTGGGGGGCTCCCGGCGGACGAGCAGTACTTC.

This chain connects TRBV5-1 to TRBJ1-4, with D maybe TRBD1 (6 bases). Trimming cost V 0 bases and J 5 bases, with 11 bases left between them. This CDR3 region has 15 residues. Germline-derived CDR1 and CDR2 are SGHRS and YFSETQ. The CDR3 DNA reads TGCGCCAGCAGCTTGGACAGGGCGCAGAATGAAAAACTGTTTTTT. This gives the protein CASSLDRAQNEKLFF.

This chain connects TRBV5-1 to TRBJ2-3; tentative D call: TRBD2 (5 bases). The CDR3 sequence is 15 residues long. V lost 2 bases to trimming and J lost 6 bases, with 16 bases between them. The germline gives CDR1 SGHRS, CDR2 YFSETQ. CDR3 protein: CASSLGLLAADTQYF. The CDR3, as DNA: TGCGCCAGCAGCTTAGGGTTGCTAGCCGCCGATACGCAGTATTTT. The complete variable domain, with remaining parts taken from reference TRBV5-1 and TRBJ2-3, reads KAGVTQTPRYLIKTRGQQVTLSCSPISGHRSVSWYQQTPGQGLQFLFEYFSETQRNKGNFPGRFSGRQFSNSRSEMNVSTLELGDSALYLCASSLGLLAADTQYFGPGTRLTVL.

The chain uses TRBV7-6 and TRBJ2-2; D gene ambiguous. The germline V gene encodes CDR1 SGHVS and CDR2 FNYEAQ. This CDR3 has 12 residues. The V end was cut by 7 bases, the J end by 5 bases, with 8 bases between. This CDR3 is CASKDETGELFF. The DNA for the CDR3 is TGTGCCAGCAAAGACGAGACCGGGGAGCTGTTTTTT.

The chain carries TRBV12-3 or TRBV12-4 and TRBJ1-1; D not certain. Trimming took 2 bases from V and 5 from J, leaving 0 bases between them. The CDR3 spans 10 residues. CDR3 in amino acids: CASSLTEAFF. CDR3 in DNA: TGTGCCAGCAGTTTAACTGAAGCTTTCTTT.

The chain has TRBV24-1 and TRBJ2-2; D uncertain. The V end was cut by 2 bases, the J end by 8 bases, with 14 bases between. CDR3 length: 15 residues. Germline CDR1 reads KGHDR; CDR2 reads SFDVKD. Written as DNA, the CDR3 is TGTGCCACCAGTGATTCCGGGTCCCGAGGAGGGGAGCTGTTTTTT. It specifies CATSDSGSRGGELFF.

The rearrangement uses TRBV6-1 and TRBJ1-2; D perhaps matches TRBD1 (6 bases). The CDR3 runs 14 residues. Per the germline V gene, CDR1 is MNHNS and CDR2 is SASEGT. Trimming took off 1 base at V and 3 bases at J, with 9 bases between the two ends. The DNA of the CDR3 is TGTGCCAGCAGTGAAGGGGGGCTGGACTATGGCTACACCTTC. Its protein product is CASSEGGLDYGYTF.

The chain recombines TRBV5-4 with TRBJ1-5; D gene ambiguous. Germline loops: CDR1 SGHNT, CDR2 YYREEE (reference sequence). The CDR3 has 13 residues. V was cut by 3 bases and J by 5 bases, with 9 bases left in between. The CDR3 nucleotides read TGTGCCAGCAGCTGGGAGGCAGATCAGCCCCAGCATTTT. This gives the protein CASSWEADQPQHF.

This clone was counted a single time. J is TRBJ1-2 and V is TRBV30; D unclear. Germline V gives CDR1 GTSNPN, CDR2 SVGIG (reference sequence). V was clipped by 2 bases and J by 8 bases, with 9 bases between them. The CDR3 is made up of 11 amino acids. The DNA of the CDR3 is TGTGCCTGGAGTATGTCGGGGGGCTACACCTTC. Amino acid sequence: CAWSMSGGYTF.

The chain links TRBV7-9 to TRBJ1-5; possibly TRBD1 for D (6 bases). Germline values: CDR1 SEHNR, CDR2 FQNEAQ (reference sequence). The ends were cut back, 3 bases at V and 0 bases at J, with 9 bases in the middle. The CDR3 consists of 15 residues. The chain's CDR3 is CASSFSGVSNQPQHF. CDR3 coding DNA: TGTGCCAGCAGCTTTTCAGGGGTTAGCAATCAGCCCCAGCATTTT.

The chain couples TRBV6-6 to TRBJ1-1; tentative D call: TRBD1 (5 bases). Trimming took off 0 bases at V and 5 bases at J, with 13 bases between the two ends. The germline gives CDR1 MNHNY, CDR2 SVGAGI (reference sequence). The CDR3 sequence is 15 residues long. The CDR3: CASSYSRGSGTEAFF. CDR3 DNA sequence: TGTGCCAGCAGTTACTCGAGAGGTTCAGGGACTGAAGCTTTCTTT.

CDR3 in amino acids: CASSYAAGGTEAFF. For the CDR3, the DNA is TGTGCCAGCAGTTACGCCGCGGGTGGGACTGAAGCTTTCTTT. This rearrangement joins TRBV6-5 to TRBJ1-1; D is ambiguous. Trimming cost V 2 bases and J 5 bases, with 12 bases left between them. Germline-derived CDR1 and CDR2 are MNHEY and SVGAGI. This CDR3 comprises 14 residues.

The chain links TRBV6-5 to TRBJ2-3, with 12 bases identical to TRBD2. This CDR3 has 15 residues. Trimming took 8 bases from V and 0 from J; bases not matched to a gene: 3. CDR1 MNHEY and CDR2 SVGAGI come from the germline V gene. The CDR3 DNA is TGTGCCAGCGAGGGACTAGCGGGTAGCACAGATACGCAGTATTTT. Its translation is CASEGLAGSTDTQYF.

The chain employs TRBV14 and TRBJ1-6; possible D gene TRBD1, 5 bases. Trimming cost V 3 bases and J 7 bases, with 13 bases left between them. Looked up from germline, CDR1 is SGHDN and CDR2 is FVKESK. The CDR3 extends over 15 amino acids. The CDR3 DNA reads TGTGCCAGCAGCCATAAGACAGTTGTAAATTCACCCCTCCACTTT. Protein: CASSHKTVVNSPLHF. Using reference TRBV14 and TRBJ1-6 for the parts outside the CDR3, the full variable domain is EAGVTQFPSHSVIEKGQTVTLRCDPISGHDNLYWYRRVMGKEIKFLLHFVKESKQDESGMPNNRFLAERTGGTYSTLKVQPAELEDSGVYFCASSHKTVVNSPLHFGNGTRLTVT.

There are a few counts of this clone. The chain employs TRBV29-1 and TRBJ1-2, with D unclear. The V end was cut by 6 bases, the J end by 0 bases, with 17 bases between. This CDR3 is built from 15 residues. CDR1 SQVTM and CDR2 ANQGSEA come from the germline V gene. The CDR3: CSVDPAGTANYGYTF. The CDR3 DNA reads as TGCAGCGTGGACCCCGCGGGTACCGCTAACTATGGCTACACCTTC. The full variable domain, with the rest looked up from reference TRBV29-1 and TRBJ1-2, is SAVISQKPSRDICQRGTSLTIQCQVDSQVTMMFWYRQQPGQSLTLIATANQGSEATYESGFVIDKFPISRPNLTFSTLTVSNMSPEDSSIYLCSVDPAGTANYGYTFGSGTRLTVV.